These 15 T cell receptor beta chains came from one sample sequenced in a study of neurological immune-mediated disorders. TCRdb passed the 5' RACE reads through MiXCR, listing each CDR3 protein once. The data contain roughly 32,000 distinct CDR3 sequences, 5.5% to 6% of them singletons. Input material: CD4+ T cells from blood. The receptors shown here come from a woman aged 45 to 65 in good health.

This clonotype is categorized as medium-sized (0.01 to 0.1%). V and J are TRBV10-3 and TRBJ1-1, with 11 bases matching TRBD1. CDR3 length: 12 amino acids. V gave up 9 bases and J gave up 4 bases; unmatched junction bases: 1. Germline loops: CDR1 ENHRY, CDR2 SYGVKD. The CDR3 sequence is CAMGQGGTEAFF. CDR3 sequence (DNA): TGTGCCATGGGACAGGGGGGCACTGAAGCTTTCTTT.

This clonotype was picked up many times. The chain joins TRBV7-2 to TRBJ1-5; D might be TRBD1 (5 bases). Germline V CDR1 and CDR2: SGHTA, FQGNSA. The CDR3 spans 16 residues. Trimming shortened V by 1 base and J by 4 bases, and 14 bases separated the two germline ends. In DNA form, the CDR3 reads TGTGCCAGCAGCTTAGATGCGGGGGGATCAAATCAGCCCCAGCATTTT. Its protein is CASSLDAGGSNQPQHF.

This clonotype was picked up many times. This chain joins TRBV20-1 and TRBJ2-3, with D maybe TRBD2 (5 bases). Trimming pared 5 bases from V and 8 bases from J, leaving 14 bases between. This CDR3 is built from 12 residues. Germline V gives CDR1 DFQATT, CDR2 SNEGSKA (reference sequence). CDR3 protein: CSAEDGRGTQYF. For the CDR3, the DNA is TGCAGTGCTGAGGACGGCCGGGGTACGCAGTATTTT.

By proportion, this clonotype is medium-sized. V gene TRBV5-1 combines with J gene TRBJ2-1; TRBD1 matches at 8 bases. This CDR3 is 17 amino acids long. CDR1 is SGHRS and CDR2 is YFSETQ in the germline V gene. Unmatched junction bases numbered 6, after V lost 1 base and J lost 0 bases. The CDR3 region is CASSLTGGGSSYNEQFF. CDR3 bases: TGCGCCAGCAGCTTGACAGGGGGTGGAAGCTCCTACAATGAGCAGTTCTTC.

This clonotype appeared many times. The chain has TRBV20-1 and TRBJ1-1; possible D gene TRBD1, 6 bases. This CDR3 has 14 residues. V was clipped by 0 bases and J by 6 bases, with 14 bases between them. Looked up from germline, CDR1 is DFQATT and CDR2 is SNEGSKA (reference sequence). CDR3 sequence reads: CSARDNPRGAEAFF. The CDR3 DNA follows: TGCAGTGCTAGAGATAACCCCAGGGGCGCTGAAGCTTTCTTT.

This clonotype appeared many times. The V call is TRBV9, the J call TRBJ1-3, with 9 bases lining up with TRBD1. Germline values: CDR1 SGDLS, CDR2 YYNGEE. V dropped 0 bases and J dropped 6; count of bases not matched to a gene: 4. The CDR3 length is 15 residues. The CDR3 DNA follows: TGTGCCAGCAGCGTAGGGGACAGGGCGGTAAACACCATATATTTT. Translation gives CASSVGDRAVNTIYF.

This clonotype was recorded many times. The chain has TRBV6-2 or TRBV6-3 and TRBJ2-7; D ambiguous. Trimming cost V 0 bases and J 7 bases, with 4 bases left between them. Germline values: CDR1 MNHEY, CDR2 SVGEGT. The CDR3 sequence is 11 residues long. CDR3 coding DNA: TGTGCCAGCAGTTACTCGCTTGAGCAGTACTTC. Translated: CASSYSLEQYF.

This clonotype was recorded at least ten times. The chain combines TRBV4-3 with TRBJ2-7; 12 bases map to TRBD2. Germline CDR1 reads LGHNA; CDR2 reads YSLEER. This CDR3 comprises 16 residues. Trimming cost V 4 bases and J 4 bases; bases outside gene matches: 8. CDR3: CASSRTGLAGVYEQYF. The CDR3 DNA follows: TGCGCCAGCAGCCGGACGGGACTAGCGGGCGTATACGAGCAGTACTTC.

This clonotype was detected many times. The gene calls are TRBV20-1 and TRBJ1-4; possibly TRBD1 for D (5 bases). CDR3 length: 13 residues. CDR1 and CDR2 (germline): DFQATT, SNEGSKA (reference sequence). V lost 3 bases and J 6 bases, leaving 11 bases between the germline ends. The CDR3 region has the DNA TGCAGTGCTAGCCCCCCGGGGGATGAAAAACTGTTTTTT. Translation gives CSASPPGDEKLFF.

Ten or more counts support this clonotype. The chain recombines TRBV7-9 with TRBJ2-1; TRBD2 matches at 11 bases. The trim removed 5 bases at V and 9 bases at J, leaving 9 bases unmatched. This CDR3 spans 15 amino acids. In germline, CDR1 is SEHNR, CDR2 FQNEAQ (reference sequence). The CDR3: CASSRRGSGRVEQFF. The CDR3 DNA follows: TGTGCCAGCAGCCGCCGTGGTAGCGGGAGGGTTGAGCAGTTCTTC.

Within the sample, this clonotype is medium-sized. The chain carries TRBV7-9 and TRBJ1-5; 7 nucleotides align to TRBD1. J gave up 7 bases and V 10 bases, and 7 bases lay outside the gene matches. CDR1 SEHNR and CDR2 FQNEAQ come from the germline V gene (reference sequence). There are 12 residues in the CDR3. CDR3 bases: TGTGCCATTCAAACAGGGGACCAGCCCCAGCATTTT. Amino acid sequence: CAIQTGDQPQHF.

This clonotype was seen many times. The chain links TRBV25-1 to TRBJ2-1; 9 bases line up with TRBD2. Germline CDR1 is MGHDK and CDR2 is SYGVNS. This CDR3 contains 15 residues. V lost 5 bases to trimming and J lost 6 bases; unmatched junction nucleotides: 8. CDR3 protein: CASSRAGGVINEQFF. The CDR3 coding sequence is TGTGCCAGCAGTCGGGCGGGGGGGGTCATCAATGAGCAGTTCTTC.

This clonotype showed up many times. The chain combines TRBV9 with TRBJ2-1, with D uncertain. Looked up from germline, CDR1 is SGDLS and CDR2 is YYNGEE. The CDR3 runs 14 residues. Deletions cut 0 bases from V and 1 base from J, with 5 bases between. Here the CDR3 DNA reads TGTGCCAGCAGCGTAGCCGGGTCCTACAATGAGCAGTTCTTC. Translation: CASSVAGSYNEQFF. Full variable domain (missing parts from reference TRBV9 and TRBJ2-1): DSGVTQTPKHLITATGQRVTLRCSPRSGDLSVYWYQQSLDQGLQFLIQYYNGEERAKGNILERFSAQQFPDLHSELNLSSLELGDSALYFCASSVAGSYNEQFFGPGTRLTVL.

This clonotype was seen at least ten times. The rearrangement uses TRBV5-1 and TRBJ1-1; D ambiguous. The V and J ends lost 2 bases and 5 bases respectively, with 10 bases between them. This CDR3 is built from 13 residues. Germline CDR1 is SGHRS and CDR2 is YFSETQ. The CDR3 sequence: CASSFDGPTEAFF. DNA of the CDR3: TGCGCCAGCAGCTTTGACGGTCCTACTGAAGCTTTCTTT.

This clonotype occurred many times. The chain joins TRBV3-1 to TRBJ2-4; 9 bases map to TRBD1. Germline V gene sequence: CDR1 LGHDT, CDR2 YNNKEL (reference sequence). The CDR3 has 13 amino acids. V dropped 1 base and J dropped 10; count of bases not matched to a gene: 2. The CDR3 protein is CASSQVTGGIQYF. CDR3 bases: TGTGCCAGCAGCCAAGTGACAGGGGGTATTCAGTACTTC. Combining the CDR3 with reference TRBV3-1 and TRBJ2-4 gives the whole variable domain DTAVSQTPKYLVTQMGNDKSIKCEQNLGHDTMYWYKQDSKKFLKIMFSYNNKELIINETVPNRFSPKSPDKAHLNLHINSLELGDSAVYFCASSQVTGGIQYFGAGTRLSVL.